A selection of T cell receptor beta chains follows, all from one sample in a study of technical replicates of blood from a handful of donors. TCRdb keeps only in-frame clones here, not all; method: immunoSEQ multiplex PCR. This sample has over 75,000 clones, with approximately 96% found just once. The source material was T cells isolated from PBMCs. These receptors all stem from a human donor in good health. Both conserved end residues are part of each CDR3. Fields, in order: V gene, CDR3 length, J gene, CDR3 protein.

TRBV13,15,TRBJ2-7,CASSSPAGQNYEQYF
TRBV5-1,14,TRBJ1-4,CASSLEGQGEKLFF
TRBV5-4,16,TRBJ2-3,CASSQGRTSGTDTQYF
TRBV7-8,14,TRBJ2-2,CASRVLTNTGELFF
TRBV19,15,TRBJ2-3,CASGGLAGSTDTQYF
TRBV11-2,14,TRBJ2-1,CASSLERLGSQKFF
TRBV4-1,16,TRBJ2-1,CASSQGDSPPYNEQFF
TRBV5-1,15,TRBJ1-1,CASSLPREVNTEAFF
TRBV7-9,14,TRBJ2-5,CASSPRSIQETQYF
TRBV11-2,14,TRBJ2-3,CASSLFQSTDTQYF
TRBV20-1,11,TRBJ2-5,CSAGQGETQYF
TRBV11-2,16,TRBJ2-2,CASSSITQGYTGELFF
TRBV13,18,TRBJ2-7,CASSLVAGTSGGLYEQYF
TRBV11-2,17,TRBJ2-7,CASSLDSWGQGVNEQYF
TRBV7-8,15,TRBJ1-2,CASRRQGGGNYGYTF
TRBV28,12,TRBJ2-7,CASRSTGYEQYF
TRBV5-1,14,TRBJ1-1,CASRSQGMNTEAFF
TRBV13,15,TRBJ1-3,CASSLPMVSGNTIYF
TRBV10-1,15,TRBJ2-1,CASSTGGPRWDEQFF
TRBV15,16,TRBJ2-5,CATSREMTGWDGTQYF
TRBV2,12,TRBJ1-4,CASSERGLELFF
TRBV7-9,15,TRBJ1-2,CASSLGGSATYGYTF
TRBV6-1,13,TRBJ1-2,CASSETANYGYTF
TRBV6-5,14,TRBJ1-2,CASSPPTEPYGYTF
TRBV19,15,TRBJ2-1,CASHTGTGAVNEQFF
TRBV19,16,TRBJ2-5,CASSTLAGGRKETQYF
TRBV21-1,16,TRBJ2-7,CASSKKGDSQAYEQYF
TRBV6-5,16,TRBJ2-2,CASSYSLAGGHGELFF
TRBV6-1,13,TRBJ1-4,CASTDILGEKLFF